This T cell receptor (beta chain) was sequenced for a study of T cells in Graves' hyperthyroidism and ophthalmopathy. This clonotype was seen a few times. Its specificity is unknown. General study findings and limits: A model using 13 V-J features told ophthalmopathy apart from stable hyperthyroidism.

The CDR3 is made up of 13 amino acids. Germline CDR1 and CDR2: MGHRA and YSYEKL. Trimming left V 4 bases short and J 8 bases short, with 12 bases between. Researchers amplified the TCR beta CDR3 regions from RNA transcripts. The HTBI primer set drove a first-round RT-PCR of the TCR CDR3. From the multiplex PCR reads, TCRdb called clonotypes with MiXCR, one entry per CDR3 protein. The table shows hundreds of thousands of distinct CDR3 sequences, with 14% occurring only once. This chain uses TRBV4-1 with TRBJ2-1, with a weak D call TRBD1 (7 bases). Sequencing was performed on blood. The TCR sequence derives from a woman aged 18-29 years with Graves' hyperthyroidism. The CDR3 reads CASSLTGEDEQFF. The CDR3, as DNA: TGCGCCAGCAGCCTTACAGGGGAGGATGAGCAGTTCTTC.